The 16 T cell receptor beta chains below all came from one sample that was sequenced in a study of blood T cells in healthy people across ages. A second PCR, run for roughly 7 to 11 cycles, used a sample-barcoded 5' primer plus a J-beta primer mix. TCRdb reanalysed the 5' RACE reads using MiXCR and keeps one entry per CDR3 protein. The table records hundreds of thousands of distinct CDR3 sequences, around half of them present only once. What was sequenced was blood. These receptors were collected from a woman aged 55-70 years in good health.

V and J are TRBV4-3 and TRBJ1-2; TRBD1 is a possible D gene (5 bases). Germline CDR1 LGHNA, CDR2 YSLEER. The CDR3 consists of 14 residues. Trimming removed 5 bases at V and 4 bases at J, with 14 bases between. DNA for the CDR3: TGCGCCAGCAGCGTAGGTACAGGCGCCTATGGCTACACCTTC. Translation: CASSVGTGAYGYTF.

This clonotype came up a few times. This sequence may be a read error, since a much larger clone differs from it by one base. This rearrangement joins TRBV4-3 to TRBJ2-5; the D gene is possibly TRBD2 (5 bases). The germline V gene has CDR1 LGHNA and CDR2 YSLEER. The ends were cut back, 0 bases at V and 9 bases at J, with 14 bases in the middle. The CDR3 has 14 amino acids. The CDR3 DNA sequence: TGCGCCAGCAGCCAAGATGAGCAGCGGCTAGCCCAGTACTTC. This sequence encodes CASSQDEQRLAQYF.

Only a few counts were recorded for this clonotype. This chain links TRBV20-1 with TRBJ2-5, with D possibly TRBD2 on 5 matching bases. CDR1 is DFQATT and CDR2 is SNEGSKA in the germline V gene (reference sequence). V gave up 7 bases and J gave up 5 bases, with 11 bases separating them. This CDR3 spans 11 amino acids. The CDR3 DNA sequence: TGCAGTGTTCGGACTTCGGAGACCCAGTACTTC. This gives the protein CSVRTSETQYF.

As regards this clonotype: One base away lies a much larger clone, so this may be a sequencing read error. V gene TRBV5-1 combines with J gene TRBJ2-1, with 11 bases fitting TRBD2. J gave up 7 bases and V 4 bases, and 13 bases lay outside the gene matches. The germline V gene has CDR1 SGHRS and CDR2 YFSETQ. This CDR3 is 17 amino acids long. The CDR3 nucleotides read TGCGCCAGCAGCCCCCGACTAGCGGGACTTTCGGGGAATGAGCAGTTCTTC. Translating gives CASSPRLAGLSGNEQFF.

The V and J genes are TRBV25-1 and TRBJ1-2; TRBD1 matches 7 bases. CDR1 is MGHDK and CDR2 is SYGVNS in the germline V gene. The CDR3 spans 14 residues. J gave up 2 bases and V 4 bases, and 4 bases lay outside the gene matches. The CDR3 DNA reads TGTGCCAGCAGTGCTACGGACAGGAACTATGGCTACACCTTC. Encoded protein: CASSATDRNYGYTF.

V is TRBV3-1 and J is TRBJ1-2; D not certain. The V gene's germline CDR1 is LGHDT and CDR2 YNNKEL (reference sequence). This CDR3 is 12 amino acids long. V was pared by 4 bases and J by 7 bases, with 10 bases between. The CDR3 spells CASSLGFGGYTF. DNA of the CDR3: TGTGCCAGCAGCCTTGGATTCGGTGGCTACACCTTC.

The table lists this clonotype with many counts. Here the CDR3 DNA reads TGCAGTGCTCGGACACCTCAAGAGACCCAGTACTTC. Translation gives CSARTPQETQYF. This chain uses TRBV29-1 with TRBJ2-5, with a tentative D call TRBD1 (5 bases). The CDR3 loop spans 12 amino acids. Germline values: CDR1 SQVTM, CDR2 ANQGSEA.

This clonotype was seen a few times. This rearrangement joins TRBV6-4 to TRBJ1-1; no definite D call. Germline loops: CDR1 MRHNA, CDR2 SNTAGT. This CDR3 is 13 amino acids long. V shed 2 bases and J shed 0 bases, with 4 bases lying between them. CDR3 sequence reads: CASSDTLNTEAFF. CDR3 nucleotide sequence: TGTGCCAGCAGTGACACCTTGAACACTGAAGCTTTCTTT.

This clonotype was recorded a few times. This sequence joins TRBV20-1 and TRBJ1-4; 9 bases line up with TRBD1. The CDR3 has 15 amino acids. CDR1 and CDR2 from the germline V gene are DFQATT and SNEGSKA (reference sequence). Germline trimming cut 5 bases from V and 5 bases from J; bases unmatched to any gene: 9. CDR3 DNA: TGCAGTGCTGTTCCGCTGACAGGGGGGAATGAAAAACTGTTTTTT. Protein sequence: CSAVPLTGGNEKLFF.

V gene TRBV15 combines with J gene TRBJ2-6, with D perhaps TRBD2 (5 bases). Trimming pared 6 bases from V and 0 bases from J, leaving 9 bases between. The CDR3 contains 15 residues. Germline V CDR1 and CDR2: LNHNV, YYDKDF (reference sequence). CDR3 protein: CATRGAGSGANVLTF. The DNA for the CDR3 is TGTGCCACCAGGGGTGCGGGCTCTGGGGCCAACGTCCTGACTTTC.

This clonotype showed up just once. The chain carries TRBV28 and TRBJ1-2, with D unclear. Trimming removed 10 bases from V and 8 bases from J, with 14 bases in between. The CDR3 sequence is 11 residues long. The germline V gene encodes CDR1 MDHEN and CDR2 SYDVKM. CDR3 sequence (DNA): TGTGCCATCAAATTGGGCGGGGGCTACACCTTC. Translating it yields CAIKLGGGYTF.

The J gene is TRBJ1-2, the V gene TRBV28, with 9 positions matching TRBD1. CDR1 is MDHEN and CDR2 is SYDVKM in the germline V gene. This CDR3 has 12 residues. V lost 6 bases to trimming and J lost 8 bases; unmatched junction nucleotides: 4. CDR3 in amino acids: CASSGTGWGYTF. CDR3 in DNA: TGTGCCAGCAGCGGGACAGGGTGGGGCTACACCTTC.

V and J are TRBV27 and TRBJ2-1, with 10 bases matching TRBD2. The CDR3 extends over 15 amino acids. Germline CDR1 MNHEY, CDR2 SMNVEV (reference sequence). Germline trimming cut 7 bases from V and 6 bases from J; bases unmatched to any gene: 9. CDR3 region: CASTQAGGPRNEQFF. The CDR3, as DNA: TGTGCCAGCACTCAAGCGGGAGGGCCCCGCAATGAGCAGTTCTTC.

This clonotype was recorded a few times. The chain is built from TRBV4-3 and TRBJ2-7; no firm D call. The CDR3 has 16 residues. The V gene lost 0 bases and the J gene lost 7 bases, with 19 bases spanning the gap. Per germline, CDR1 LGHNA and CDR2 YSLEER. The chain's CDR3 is CASSQDHAVVGSEQYF. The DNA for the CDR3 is TGCGCCAGCAGCCAAGATCACGCGGTGGTGGGATCAGAGCAGTACTTC.

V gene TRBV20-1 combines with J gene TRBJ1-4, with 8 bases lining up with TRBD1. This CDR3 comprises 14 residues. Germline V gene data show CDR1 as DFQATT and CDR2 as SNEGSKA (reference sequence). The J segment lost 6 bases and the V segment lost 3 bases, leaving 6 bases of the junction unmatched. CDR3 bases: TGCAGTGCTAGGACTACAGGGGGATATGAAAAACTGTTTTTT. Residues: CSARTTGGYEKLFF.

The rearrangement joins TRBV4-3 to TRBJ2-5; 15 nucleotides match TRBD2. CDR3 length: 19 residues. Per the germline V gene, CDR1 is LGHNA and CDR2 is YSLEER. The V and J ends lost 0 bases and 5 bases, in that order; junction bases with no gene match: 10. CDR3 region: CASSQEPGTSGRFGETQYF. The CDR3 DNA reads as TGCGCCAGCAGCCAAGAGCCAGGGACTAGCGGGAGGTTTGGGGAGACCCAGTACTTC.